The next 6 T cell receptor beta chains were all read from a single sample in a study of blood T cell repertoires in COVID-19. Method: immunoSEQ multiplex PCR; TCRdb's copy keeps in-frame clones and lacks some. This sample has under 300,000 clones; approximately 86% occur once, and the top ten carry around 7.3%. Sequenced sample: peripheral blood. The receptors come from a woman aged 70-85 years with active or convalescent COVID-19.

The rearrangement joins TRBV4-3 to TRBJ2-3; TRBD2 agrees at 9 bases. J was trimmed by 2 bases and V by 4 bases; bases with no gene match: 7. This CDR3 contains 16 residues. The germline V gene encodes CDR1 LGHNA and CDR2 YSLEER. The CDR3 protein is CASSPRLAGVTDTQYF. In DNA, the CDR3 is TGCGCCAGCAGCCCTCGGTTAGCGGGGGTCACAGATACGCAGTATTTT.

Remarks on this clone: Germline and junction disagree at one end, which may indicate a read error. V usage is TRBV7-2 and J usage is TRBJ1-1; no clear D gene. Germline V gene sequence: CDR1 SGHTA, CDR2 FQGNSA. CDR3 length: 12 amino acids. The CDR3 DNA reads as TGTGCCAGCACCTTAGACCTCACCAGAGCTTTCTTT. Amino acids: CASTLDLTRAFF.

The J gene is TRBJ2-7, the V gene TRBV19; tentative D call: TRBD1 (5 bases). Per the germline V gene, CDR1 is LNHDA and CDR2 is SQIVND (reference sequence). The CDR3 has 13 amino acids. Trimming pared 5 bases from V and 6 bases from J, leaving 14 bases between. The CDR3 DNA reads as TGTGCCAGTAGTGCAGGGCCCGGTTTCGAGCAGTACTTC. This sequence encodes CASSAGPGFEQYF.

The chain couples TRBV5-6 to TRBJ1-1; 7 bases map to TRBD1. This CDR3 has 15 residues. Germline CDR1 SGHDT, CDR2 YYEEEE. The V segment lost 1 base and the J segment 1 base; nucleotides outside the gene matches: 4. In DNA, the CDR3 is TGTGCCAGCAGCTTGTATTGGGACAGGAACACTGAAGCTTTCTTT. Its protein product is CASSLYWDRNTEAFF. Combining the CDR3 with reference TRBV5-6 and TRBJ1-1 gives the whole variable domain DAGVTQSPTHLIKTRGQQVTLRCSPKSGHDTVSWYQQALGQGPQFIFQYYEEEERQRGNFPDRFSGHQFPNYSSELNVNALLLGDSALYLCASSLYWDRNTEAFFGQGTRLTVV.

The chain links TRBV2 to TRBJ1-1; D might be TRBD1 (6 bases). This CDR3 has 13 residues. Germline V gene lookup returns CDR1 SNHLY and CDR2 FYNNEI. The V end was cut by 5 bases, the J end by 5 bases, with 12 bases between. CDR3 loop: CASSWTVGTEAFF. The CDR3 DNA sequence: TGTGCCAGCAGTTGGACAGTGGGTACTGAAGCTTTCTTT.

The rearrangement joins TRBV7-9 to TRBJ1-2; tentatively, D is TRBD1 (6 bases). V was shortened by 2 bases and J by 1 base, with 11 bases between the two germline ends. This CDR3 is 15 amino acids long. CDR1 and CDR2 from the germline V gene are SEHNR and FQNEAQ (reference sequence). The CDR3 DNA is TGTGCCAGCAGCTTACGGACAGACAATAACTATGGCTACACCTTC. It yields the protein CASSLRTDNNYGYTF.